The clone carrying this T cell receptor (beta chain) was recorded only once. These data come from a study of cytomegalovirus exposure and HLA in healthy donors. The primer mix had 60 Vbeta and 13 Jbeta primers. TCRdb's copy holds only in-frame clones and misses some; the assay was immunoSEQ multiplex PCR. The table has some 190,000 clones, 80% to 90% seen once. This sequence originates from a young man in good health and CMV-seronegative. Input material: PBMCs.

CDR3 coding DNA: TGTGCCAGCAGCTCCGAGGGAGGGCCCTACAATGAGCAGTTCTTC. It encodes CASSSEGGPYNEQFF. The rearrangement joins TRBV5-4 to TRBJ2-1, with TRBD2 identical over 7 bases. Per germline, CDR1 SGHNT and CDR2 YYREEE (reference sequence). V trimming: 3 bases; J trimming: 2 bases; junction bases outside the gene matches: 5. The CDR3 contains 15 residues.